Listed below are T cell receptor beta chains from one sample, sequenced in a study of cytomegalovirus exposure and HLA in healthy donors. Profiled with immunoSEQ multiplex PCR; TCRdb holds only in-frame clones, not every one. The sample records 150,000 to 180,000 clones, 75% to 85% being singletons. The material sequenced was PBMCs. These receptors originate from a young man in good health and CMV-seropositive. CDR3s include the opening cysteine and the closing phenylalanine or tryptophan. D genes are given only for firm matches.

CDR3: CASSLGPSQDYEQYF
D: .
J: .
V: TRBV13

CDR3: CASTATGATNEKLFF
D: TRBD1
J: TRBJ1-4
V: TRBV2

CDR3: CASSLAGAGTDTQYF
D: TRBD2
J: TRBJ2-3
V: TRBV6-1

CDR3: CASSVGPGGTEKLFF
D: TRBD1
J: TRBJ1-4
V: TRBV9

CDR3: CASSERGGEKLFF
D: .
J: TRBJ1-4
V: TRBV6-1

CDR3: CATLQGFGNEQFF
D: TRBD1
J: TRBJ2-1
V: TRBV2

CDR3: CASSLAAPAGSPLHF
D: .
J: TRBJ1-6
V: TRBV5-1

CDR3: CASGLVPARAFF
D: .
J: TRBJ1-1
V: TRBV12-5

CDR3: CASSEVGSLAYEQYF
D: .
J: TRBJ2-7
V: TRBV6-1

CDR3: CASSLGRGGVFDTQYF
D: TRBD2
J: TRBJ2-3
V: TRBV7-2

CDR3: CASRTGQGFSEQYF
D: TRBD1
J: TRBJ2-7
V: TRBV6-6

CDR3: CASSLGGGSGNTIYF
D: .
J: TRBJ1-3
V: TRBV7-2

CDR3: CASSVGPLNSPLHF
D: .
J: TRBJ1-6
V: TRBV9

CDR3: CASSSRGPQHF
D: .
J: TRBJ1-5
V: TRBV11-3

CDR3: CASSFAGASYNEQFF
D: TRBD2
J: TRBJ2-1
V: TRBV27

CDR3: CASGFATASYEQYF
D: .
J: TRBJ2-7
V: TRBV7-9

CDR3: CASSLGTAYSGNTIYF
D: TRBD1
J: TRBJ1-3
V: TRBV28

CDR3: CASSLDRENGYTF
D: TRBD1
J: TRBJ1-2
V: TRBV7-3

CDR3: CASNSLGRNYGYTF
D: .
J: TRBJ1-2
V: TRBV27

CDR3: CASSLGRHQSSEPPYEQYF
D: .
J: TRBJ2-7
V: TRBV27

CDR3: CASSQAGQGDGYTF
D: TRBD1
J: TRBJ1-2
V: TRBV4-1

CDR3: CASSLGTSGAFF
D: .
J: TRBJ1-1
V: TRBV28

CDR3: CASSPVTGDHGYTF
D: .
J: TRBJ1-2
V: TRBV5-1

CDR3: CASSQDAAGGRDTQYF
D: TRBD1
J: TRBJ2-3
V: TRBV4-2

CDR3: CASSESLAAAYEQYF
D: TRBD2
J: TRBJ2-7
V: TRBV25-1

CDR3: CASTPDIGQGYTF
D: TRBD1
J: TRBJ1-2
V: TRBV7-9

CDR3: CASRGLAGDTGELFF
D: TRBD2
J: TRBJ2-2
V: TRBV7-6

CDR3: CASSLERYGYTF
D: .
J: TRBJ1-2
V: TRBV5-6

CDR3: CASGLVPGLGGEPQHF
D: .
J: TRBJ1-5
V: TRBV12-5

CDR3: CATSSLYSYEQYF
D: .
J: TRBJ2-7
V: TRBV15

CDR3: CASKVPGGNTEAFF
D: .
J: TRBJ1-1
V: TRBV28

CDR3: CASSPSGRAEQFF
D: TRBD2
J: TRBJ2-1
V: TRBV10-1

CDR3: CASSFRQDTEAFF
D: .
J: TRBJ1-1
V: TRBV6-4

CDR3: CASSEEGWSYEQYF
D: .
J: TRBJ2-7
V: TRBV2

CDR3: CASSSGGAGETQYF
D: TRBD2
J: TRBJ2-5
V: TRBV5-4

CDR3: CASRWTGNTGELFF
D: TRBD1
J: TRBJ2-2
V: TRBV28

CDR3: CASSESRGAGTSSYGYTF
D: .
J: TRBJ1-2
V: TRBV25-1

CDR3: CASSYGQGDGYTF
D: TRBD1
J: TRBJ1-2
V: TRBV6-5

CDR3: CASSFGYSNQPQHF
D: .
J: TRBJ1-5
V: TRBV7-2

CDR3: CASSEAFYGYQDF
D: .
J: TRBJ2-7
V: TRBV2

CDR3: CASSLNSFAYEQYF
D: .
J: TRBJ2-7
V: TRBV5-4

CDR3: CASSEEGADTEAFF
D: TRBD1
J: TRBJ1-1
V: TRBV6-1

CDR3: CASSFGGQGNEQFF
D: .
J: TRBJ2-1
V: TRBV5-6

CDR3: CAWKREGRGNTEAFF
D: .
J: TRBJ1-1
V: TRBV30

CDR3: CVTSGSSYEQYF
D: .
J: TRBJ2-7
V: TRBV7-9

CDR3: CASGTGGVEKLFF
D: TRBD1
J: TRBJ1-4
V: TRBV5-1

CDR3: CASSLGGLFSEAFF
D: .
J: TRBJ1-1
V: TRBV11-2

CDR3: CASSLTQQAYGYTF
D: .
J: TRBJ1-2
V: TRBV7-3